This TCR beta chain was documented in a study of blood T cells in healthy people across ages (dated by TCRdb to the mid-2010s). About the investigation overall: In model experiments, template switching captured about one uniquely barcoded TCR beta cDNA molecule for every two T cells. The donors were split into four age groups: young (average around 15 years), middle-aged (39), aged (62) and long-lived (roughly 77). To track age-related changes in TCR beta repertoire diversity, the study relied on deep sequencing normalized with unique cDNA molecular identifiers. Two additional independent replicas of 1 million unique cDNA reads from the same blood draw were analyzed for two donors (one aged 18 to 30 and one aged 80 or older). Donors of different ages were randomly distributed across sequencing lanes to avoid experimental bias. Overall results and qualifications from the work: Since profiling was done on bulk unsorted PBMCs, naive and antigen-experienced compartments could not be conclusively compared. Observed TCR beta diversity correlated strongly with the percentage of naive T cells measured by flow cytometry. Compared with the aged group, more naive CD4+ T cells, fewer expanded clones and increased TCR diversity were shown by the long-lived group, suggesting age selection. Estimates of total diversity based on one million sequenced T cells were considered lower bounds and underestimates. Donor CMV infection status was unknown, potentially confounding age-related changes in expanded clonotypes. As age increased, observed TCR beta diversity per million T cells dropped in a roughly linear way, and a significant reduction was already evident by age about 40.

This clonotype was detected many times. Its recognized antigen is unknown. Base qualities are not recorded, but no much larger clone differs from it by a single base. The donors were roughly 40 Caucasian individuals from Russia, aged roughly 6 to 100 years, who were systemically healthy. Around 9.8 milliliters of peripheral blood were collected from each donor into EDTA-treated Vacutainer tubes. Ficoll-Paque density-gradient centrifugation was used to isolate PBMCs, with at least 6.5 million obtained per sample. Trizol reagent was used to extract total RNA from PBMCs, with at least 5.5 micrograms per sample. The percentages of naive CD45RAhigh/CD27high T cells were determined by flow cytometry on a PBMC aliquot from every donor. Library preparation employed 5' RACE. This sample was sequenced with an Illumina HiSeq 2500. A second about 7 to 11 cycle PCR used a sample-barcoded 5' primer and a J-beta primer mix. A unique molecular identifier was introduced onto each TCR beta cDNA molecule by a template-switch 5' adaptor carrying 12 random nucleotides. At least 2.5 million CDR3-containing paired-end reads were obtained from each sample. All of the RNA was converted into first-strand cDNA using the Mint cDNA synthesis kit, with a TRBC-specific oligonucleotide serving as the primer. After uracil-DNA glycosylase treatment, a first 18-cycle PCR used universal primers M1SS and BC2_uni_R on all cDNA. Processing in the source paper ran as follows. Normalization of each sample was performed by random selection of 1 million high-quality reads, each carrying a distinct molecular identifier. Reads sharing molecular identifiers were discarded rather than binned into consensus sequences. CDR3 identification, clonotype clustering and error correction used MiTCR with a Q25 quality threshold and the strictest error-elimination algorithm. A nonparametric unseen species model with Euler transformation was used to estimate lower-bound total TCR beta diversity. TCRdb reworked the public reads: Q25 trimming with fastp, MiXCR clone assembly, productive beta chains retained. When rows share a CDR3 protein, they turn into one entry using the most common DNA and genes. The authors' filters were not applied to this entry. For this sample there are more than 800,000 distinct CDR3 sequences; 25% to 30% appear just once. 15% to 20% of the sample lies in the top ten.

The trim is 3 bases for V and 2 bases for J, with a gap of 7 bases between the germline ends. The germline V gene provides CDR1 SGHTA and CDR2 FQGNSA. The CDR3 numbers 13 residues from cysteine through phenylalanine. CDR3 DNA only is kept here, 39 bases in frame from base 1. Specimen: blood. Recombination linked TRBV7-2 to TRBJ2-5; no confident D gene assignment can be made. The clonotype was recovered from a woman older than 75 in good health. The CDR3 corresponds to CASSFTRQETQYF. Read as DNA, the sequence is TGTGCCAGCAGCTTTACGAGACAAGAGACCCAGTACTTC.